This T cell receptor (beta chain) was sequenced for a study of shared clonotypes between healthy human individuals. The CDR3 is 14 residues long. V lost 3 bases and J lost 1, with 11 bases in between. CDR1 is SQVTM and CDR2 is ANQGSEA in the germline V gene. Authors' processing steps: Junction-only immunoSEQ sequences carried no quality scores, so filtering differed. Profiling relied on immunoSEQ multiplex PCR, and the TCRdb table lists in-frame clones only, not all of them. V and J calls and clone size are those listed in that table; D and trimming were worked out from the DNA. The data contain over a million clones, about 98.5% of them seen just once; the ten biggest clones take up 0.36%. Donation came from healthy HIV-negative adults that had no recent acute infections or vaccinations. Subsets obtained from CD4+ cells comprised CD45RA+ naive and CD45RA-negative memory cells.

The chain is built from TRBV29-1 and TRBJ2-3; D call uncertain. This receptor was identified in a man aged 25 to 40 in good health. Specimen: naive CD4+ T cells sorted from blood. Documented subset: CD45RA+ positively selected. CDR3 protein: CSVEAEVRTDTQYF. As DNA, the CDR3 is TGCAGCGTTGAGGCCGAAGTTCGCACAGATACGCAGTATTTT.